The 18 T cell receptor beta chains below come from one sample, sequenced in a study of identical twins. TCRdb itself ran the 5' RACE reads through MiXCR, one entry per CDR3 protein. The sample lists 1,800,000 or so distinct CDR3 sequences; under 35% were seen once. Sequenced input: cord blood. The receptors shown here come from a newborn girl in good health.

This clonotype was counted between two and nine times. The chain carries TRBV7-8 and TRBJ1-2; no definite D call. V lost 2 bases and J lost 3, with 7 bases in between. This CDR3 is 13 amino acids long. CDR1 and CDR2 from the germline V gene are SGHVS and FQNEAQ. CDR3 bases: TGTGCCAGCAGCTTACAGGAATACTATGGCTACACCTTC. Residues: CASSLQEYYGYTF.

The V gene is TRBV5-1, the J gene TRBJ1-1; maybe TRBD1 (6 bases). The CDR3 sequence is 13 residues long. The germline V gene encodes CDR1 SGHRS and CDR2 YFSETQ. V was shortened by 2 bases and J by 7 bases, with 12 bases between the two germline ends. The CDR3 protein is CASSFNRESEAFF. Here the CDR3 DNA reads TGCGCCAGCAGCTTCAACAGGGAAAGTGAAGCTTTCTTT.

The chain couples TRBV25-1 to TRBJ2-7, with D perhaps TRBD2 (5 bases). The CDR3 consists of 13 residues. Germline V CDR1 and CDR2: MGHDK, SYGVNS. Between the trimmed V and J ends, which lost 3 bases and 7 bases, there was a span of 13 bases. The CDR3 sequence: CASSDLRGGEQYF. The CDR3 coding sequence is TGTGCCAGCAGTGATCTACGTGGAGGTGAGCAGTACTTC.

The V call is TRBV5-5, the J call TRBJ2-7; a possible D gene is TRBD1 (6 bases). The last part of the DNA fits TRBJ2-4 better; the J call may be wrong. The CDR3 has 16 residues. Germline V lookup: CDR1 SGHKS, CDR2 YYEKEE (reference sequence). In DNA, the CDR3 is TGTGCCAGCAGCTTGGACCTGGGGGCGTGGGAAGACATTCAGTACTTC. Its protein product is CASSLDLGAWEDIQYF.

This clonotype occurred once. V gene TRBV7-9 combines with J gene TRBJ2-1, with 8 positions matching TRBD2. CDR1 and CDR2 from the germline V gene are SEHNR and FQNEAQ (reference sequence). The J segment lost 6 bases and the V segment lost 3 bases, leaving 13 bases of the junction unmatched. The length of the CDR3 is 17 residues. CDR3 sequence reads: CASSFSGASGSSNEQFF. In nucleotides, the CDR3 is TGTGCCAGCAGCTTTTCCGGGGCTAGCGGGTCATCCAATGAGCAGTTCTTC.

This clonotype was counted between two and nine times. The chain's CDR3 is CASSFTTLSIQNIQYF. The CDR3 bases are TGTGCCAGCAGTTTCACTACGTTGTCCATACAGAACATTCAGTACTTC. The chain has TRBV28 and TRBJ2-4; no definite D call. V lost 3 bases to trimming and J lost 7 bases, with 19 bases between them. This CDR3 contains 16 residues. The germline CDR1 and CDR2 sequences are MDHEN and SYDVKM.

This rearrangement joins TRBV3-1 to TRBJ2-2; 10 positions match TRBD2. Germline V gene sequence: CDR1 LGHDT, CDR2 YNNKEL (reference sequence). Unmatched junction bases numbered 9, after V lost 4 bases and J lost 1 base. This CDR3 comprises 18 residues. CDR3 region: CASSPLAGGHLNTGELFF. CDR3 DNA: TGTGCCAGCAGCCCCTTAGCGGGGGGCCACCTGAACACCGGGGAGCTGTTTTTT.

CDR3: CASSLPGGLTNTEAFF. CDR3 sequence (DNA): TGCGCCAGCAGCCTCCCGGGGGGGCTAACAAACACTGAAGCTTTCTTT. The V and J genes are TRBV4-1 and TRBJ1-1, with D tentatively TRBD1 (6 bases). Germline V gene sequence: CDR1 MGHRA, CDR2 YSYEKL. The CDR3 has 16 residues. The germline V and J ends were trimmed by 4 bases and 2 bases, with 17 bases remaining between them.

In its sample, this clonotype was seen a few times. This sequence joins TRBV10-3 and TRBJ2-3; TRBD1 agrees at 7 bases. With V trimmed by 0 bases and J by 3 bases, 6 bases remained unmatched. The CDR3 covers 16 residues. Germline CDR1 ENHRY, CDR2 SYGVKD. The CDR3, as DNA: TGTGCCATCAGTGAGTCGAATGGCAGGGGGACAGATACGCAGTATTTT. Protein product: CAISESNGRGTDTQYF.

There are a few counts of this clonotype. The chain is built from TRBV20-1 and TRBJ2-3, with D unresolved. The CDR3 runs to 15 residues. CDR1 DFQATT and CDR2 SNEGSKA come from the germline V gene (reference sequence). Trimming shortened V by 0 bases and J by 2 bases, and 12 bases separated the two germline ends. This CDR3 reads CSAREDPVVTDTQYF. In nucleotides, the CDR3 is TGCAGTGCTAGAGAGGATCCGGTGGTCACAGATACGCAGTATTTT.

CDR3 residues: CSVEEQGKQELFF. In nucleotides, the CDR3 is TGCAGCGTTGAAGAGCAAGGAAAGCAGGAACTGTTTTTT. The chain couples TRBV29-1 to TRBJ1-4; D remains ambiguous. The CDR3 loop spans 13 amino acids. Germline V gene data show CDR1 as SQVTM and CDR2 as ANQGSEA. The ends were cut back, 0 bases at V and 12 bases at J, with 14 bases in the middle. The entire variable domain, with the rest obtained from reference TRBV29-1 and TRBJ1-4, is as follows: SAVISQKPSRDICQRGTSLTIQCQVDSQVTMMFWYRQQPGQSLTLIATANQGSEATYESGFVIDKFPISRPNLTFSTLTVSNMSPEDSSIYLCSVEEQGKQELFFGSGTQLSVL.

This chain connects TRBV13 to TRBJ2-6; TRBD2 aligns across 7 bases. CDR3 length: 14 residues. Germline lookup yields CDR1 PRHDT and CDR2 FYEKMQ (reference sequence). Germline trimming cut 9 bases from V and 3 bases from J; bases unmatched to any gene: 5. CDR3 in amino acids: CASTTGGGANVLTF. The DNA for the CDR3 is TGTGCCAGTACAACGGGGGGTGGGGCCAACGTCCTGACTTTC. The full variable domain, with the rest looked up from reference TRBV13 and TRBJ2-6, is AAGVIQSPRHLIKEKRETATLKCYPIPRHDTVYWYQQGPGQDPQFLISFYEKMQSDKGSIPDRFSAQQFSDYHSELNMSSLELGDSALYFCASTTGGGANVLTFGAGSRLTVL.

CDR3 nucleotides: TGCAGTGCTAGAGATTTTGGGCCCAATGTGATGAACACTGAAGCTTTCTTT. As protein: CSARDFGPNVMNTEAFF. This chain uses TRBV20-1 with TRBJ1-1; D is unclear. The CDR3 has 17 amino acids. Germline CDR1 DFQATT, CDR2 SNEGSKA (reference sequence). V gave up 0 bases and J gave up 0 bases, with 17 bases separating them.

V usage is TRBV29-1 and J usage is TRBJ2-4; D might be TRBD2 (5 bases). From germline, CDR1 is SQVTM and CDR2 ANQGSEA. CDR3 length equals 14 residues. V was trimmed by 6 bases and J by 15 bases, leaving 27 bases between them. The DNA of the CDR3 is TGCAGCGTGGCGGGTTTGGTGTGGCCCTACGAGCGGTACTTC. Amino acids: CSVAGLVWPYERYF.

The chain couples TRBV14 to TRBJ2-2; D is unclear. The germline CDR1 and CDR2 sequences are SGHDN and FVKESK. V lost 0 bases, J lost 1 base, and 6 bases lay in between. The CDR3 is made up of 15 amino acids. CDR3 residues: CASSQDYLNTGELFF. The DNA for the CDR3 is TGTGCCAGCAGCCAAGATTACCTGAACACCGGGGAGCTGTTTTTT.

The CDR3 nucleotides are TGTGCCAGCAGCACCACAAAAGAAGGGGATCAGCCCCAGCATTTT. Its protein product is CASSTTKEGDQPQHF. The V call is TRBV11-1, the J call TRBJ1-5; maybe TRBD1 (5 bases). Trimming cost V 5 bases and J 5 bases, with 16 bases left between them. The CDR3 totals 15 residues. Germline CDR1 and CDR2: SGHAT and FQDESV (reference sequence).

This clonotype was found a few times. This chain links TRBV24-1 with TRBJ2-1, with TRBD2 matching 9 bases. V lost 5 bases and J lost 3; bases outside the gene matches: 7. Germline V CDR1 and CDR2: KGHDR, SFDVKD. The CDR3 totals 16 residues. The CDR3 DNA reads as TGTGCCACCAGTGCCGGGACTAGCCATATCTACAATGAGCAGTTCTTC. The encoded protein is CATSAGTSHIYNEQFF.

There are many counts of this clonotype. The chain couples TRBV6-5 to TRBJ2-3; TRBD2 aligns across 10 bases. Germline loops: CDR1 MNHEY, CDR2 SVGAGI. V was clipped by 2 bases and J by 0 bases; unmatched bases: 2. This CDR3 is built from 16 residues. The CDR3 coding sequence is TGTGCCAGCAGTTACCTACTAGCGGGGAGCACAGATACGCAGTATTTT. It translates to CASSYLLAGSTDTQYF.